This T cell receptor beta chain was captured in a study of T cell responses to AZD1222 COVID-19 vaccine. About this clone: No antigen is known for it.

CDR1 is SGHDN, CDR2 FVKESK, per germline. The length of the CDR3 is 15 residues. V lost 4 bases and J lost 2, with 13 bases in between. Study-level findings and limits: Only after the peak T cell response were repertoires sampled.

TCRdb keeps only in-frame clones here, not all; method: immunoSEQ multiplex PCR. Among 13,000 or so clones listed, more than 80% were seen once. Sequences were derived from peripheral blood, sampled 28 days after the second AZD1222 dose. The source is an adult who received the AZD1222 COVID-19 vaccine. The V and J genes are TRBV14 and TRBJ2-3; D gene unclear. CDR3 DNA sequence: TGTGCCAGCAGCCGGACGCCCCTGGACACAGATACGCAGTATTTT. It encodes CASSRTPLDTDTQYF.